The rows below give T cell receptor beta chains drawn from one sample of a study of somatic mutations in cytotoxic T cells in rheumatoid arthritis. The table came from immunoSEQ multiplex PCR; TCRdb's copy has only in-frame clones and leaves some out. The data hold 15,000 to 20,000 clones, with over 70% observed a single time. Sequenced input: CD8+ T cells sorted from blood. Receptor source: an adult with rheumatoid arthritis. CDR3s include the opening cysteine and the closing phenylalanine or tryptophan. The order of the fields is D gene, V gene, clone size, J gene, CDR3 protein, CDR3 DNA. A D gene is named only where the DNA matches it firmly. Clone size appears in some rows only: once, few, many, or a class for an expanded clone.

>TRBD1|TRBV4-3|.|TRBJ2-6
CASSQEWSGQNPGANVLTF
TGCGCCAGCAGCCAAGAATGGTCGGGACAGAACCCCGGGGCCAACGTCCTGACTTTC
>TRBD1|TRBV11-2|.|TRBJ1-1
CASSPTGGPNTEAFF
TGTGCCAGCAGCCCTACAGGGGGGCCGAACACTGAAGCTTTCTTT
>.|TRBV27|.|TRBJ2-3
CASSFDRLYTDTQYF
TGTGCCAGCAGTTTTGACAGATTATACACAGATACGCAGTATTTT
>.|TRBV9|.|TRBJ2-7
CASSRGLGSYEQYF
TGTGCCAGCAGCCGAGGTTTGGGGTCCTACGAGCAGTACTTC
>.|TRBV7-9|.|TRBJ2-7
CASSLGRGTEIF
TGTGCCAGCAGCTTGGGCAGGGGCACGGAAATTTTT
>.|TRBV10-3|.|TRBJ1-5
CASSDRKGSNQPQHF
TGTGCCAGCAGTGATCGGAAGGGTAGCAATCAGCCCCAGCATTTT
>TRBD2|TRBV27|.|TRBJ2-1
CASSSPASGVNEQFF
TGTGCCAGCAGTTCCCCGGCTAGCGGAGTCAATGAGCAGTTCTTC
>.|TRBV27|once|TRBJ2-3
CASRRGLGTDTQYF
TGTGCCAGCCGCAGAGGCCTGGGAACAGATACGCAGTATTTT
>.|TRBV4-3|few|TRBJ1-1
CASSQTPPLQPIF
TGCGCCAGCAGCCAGACCCCGCCTTTACAGCCCATATTT
>.|TRBV5-1|.|TRBJ1-2
CASSFSFIGGRSGYTF
TGCGCCAGCAGCTTTTCTTTCATCGGGGGGAGGAGTGGCTACACCTTC
>.|TRBV5-1|.|TRBJ2-5
CASSLDQGYQETQYF
TGCGCCAGCAGCTTGGATCAGGGGTATCAAGAGACCCAGTACTTC
>TRBD1|TRBV7-9|.|TRBJ2-7
CASSTSGEGGFWEQYF
TGTGCCAGCAGCACTTCAGGAGAAGGGGGCTTTTGGGAGCAGTACTTC
>.|TRBV28|.|TRBJ2-1
CASSLVAEWGSYNEQFF
TGTGCCAGCAGTTTGGTAGCGGAGTGGGGTTCCTACAATGAGCAGTTCTTC
>.|TRBV23-1|.|TRBJ2-5
CASSHSPGSLKETQYF
TGCGCCAGCAGTCACTCCCCGGGTTCCCTCAAGGAGACCCAGTACTTC
>TRBD2|TRBV30|.|TRBJ2-1
CAWSHTSGEQFF
TGTGCCTGGAGCCATACTAGCGGGGAGCAGTTCTTC
>TRBD1|TRBV6-5|.|TRBJ2-4
CASSTGDQNIQYF
TGTGCCAGCAGTACAGGGGACCAAAACATTCAGTACTTC
>TRBD1|TRBV5-1|.|TRBJ2-1
CASSPDRGRHDEQFF
TGCGCCAGCAGCCCGGACAGGGGGCGGCACGATGAGCAGTTCTTC
>.|TRBV6-5|.|TRBJ1-2
CASINPQYPYGYTF
TGTGCCAGCATCAACCCGCAGTACCCCTATGGCTACACCTTC
>.|TRBV27|.|TRBJ2-7
CASSFIGAVGSYEQYF
TGTGCCAGCAGTTTCATCGGTGCGGTCGGCTCCTACGAGCAGTACTTC
>.|TRBV11-2|once|TRBJ2-5
CASSSGALETQYF
TGTGCCAGCAGCTCCGGGGCCCTAGAGACCCAGTACTTC
>.|TRBV6-1|few|TRBJ1-1
CASSEFAAPSTEAFF
TGTGCCAGCAGTGAATTCGCAGCGCCGAGCACTGAAGCTTTCTTT
>.|TRBV2|.|TRBJ2-5
CASITQDRGETQYF
TGTGCCAGCATCACACAGGACCGGGGAGAGACCCAGTACTTC
>TRBD1|TRBV6-5|.|TRBJ1-2
CASSYRGLNYSYTF
TGTGCCAGCAGTTACAGGGGGCTTAACTATAGCTACACCTTC
>TRBD2|TRBV7-2|.|TRBJ2-1
CASSLTPSRGDFF
TGTGCCAGCAGCTTAACCCCCTCCCGGGGGGATTTCTTC
>.|TRBV7-2|once|TRBJ2-1
CASSLVASPSNEQFF
TGTGCCAGCAGCTTAGTGGCTAGCCCCTCCAATGAGCAGTTCTTC
>.|TRBV2|few|TRBJ2-7
CASLTGTYEQYF
TGTGCCAGCTTAACCGGGACCTACGAGCAGTACTTC
>.|TRBV29-1|once|TRBJ1-5
CSVGDSNSNQPQHF
TGCAGCGTGGGGGACTCAAATAGCAATCAGCCCCAGCATTTT
>.|TRBV5-6|once|TRBJ2-1
CASSLAVEQFF
TGTGCCAGCAGCTTGGCTGTAGAACAGTTCTTC
>.|TRBV7-9|.|TRBJ1-2
CATPRYYGYTF
TGTGCCACCCCACGGTACTATGGCTACACCTTC
>.|TRBV5-6|.|TRBJ2-3
CASSLGQLSTDTQYF
TGTGCCAGCAGCTTGGGGCAGCTAAGCACAGATACGCAGTATTTT
>.|TRBV15|.|TRBJ1-5
CATSSGTYSNQPQHF
TGTGCCACCAGCTCCGGGACCTATAGCAATCAGCCCCAGCATTTT
>TRBD2|TRBV7-8|.|TRBJ2-7
CASTGGAGTSYEQYF
TGTGCCAGCACCGGGGGGGCGGGTACTTCCTACGAGCAGTACTTC
>.|TRBV6-6|.|TRBJ2-3
CASRVQPTDTQYF
TGTGCCAGCAGGGTACAGCCCACAGATACGCAGTATTTT
>TRBD2|TRBV9|.|TRBJ2-5
CASSVVRRGTSRFQYF
TGTGCCAGCAGCGTAGTGAGACGGGGGACTAGCAGGTTCCAGTACTTC
>.|TRBV20-1|.|TRBJ2-7
CSARDSYEQYF
TGCAGTGCTAGGGACAGCTACGAGCAGTACTTC
>TRBD2|TRBV5-6|.|TRBJ2-7
CASSLAGGYYEQYF
TGTGCCAGCAGCTTAGCGGGAGGCTACTACGAGCAGTACTTC
>TRBD1|TRBV18|.|TRBJ1-5
CASSPGHEDRGHSNQPQHF
TGTGCCAGCTCACCTGGGCACGAGGACAGGGGGCATAGCAATCAGCCCCAGCATTTT
>TRBD2|TRBV27|.|TRBJ2-7
CATQRGAHEQYF
TGTGCCACCCAGCGGGGGGCCCACGAGCAGTACTTC
>.|TRBV27|.|TRBJ2-7
CASSFAYEQYF
TGTGCCAGCAGTTTCGCCTACGAGCAGTACTTC
>TRBD2|TRBV27|.|TRBJ2-5
CASSPRGGQETQYF
TGTGCCAGCAGCCCCCGGGGGGGGCAAGAGACCCAGTACTTC
>TRBD1|TRBV29-1|.|TRBJ1-5
CSVGGGGSQPQHF
TGCAGCGTTGGAGGAGGGGGCAGTCAGCCCCAGCATTTT
>.|TRBV5-4|.|TRBJ1-2
CASSSHLAGGHYGYTF
TGTGCCAGCAGCTCCCACTTGGCGGGGGGCCACTATGGCTACACCTTC
>TRBD1|TRBV9|.|TRBJ1-1
CASSEGTGGVRTEAFF
TGTGCCAGCAGCGAGGGGACAGGGGGCGTACGCACTGAAGCTTTCTTT
>.|TRBV2|.|TRBJ2-3
CASLSSGAPRGDTQYF
TGTGCCAGCTTGTCCTCCGGGGCCCCCAGAGGGGATACGCAGTATTTT
>.|TRBV27|.|TRBJ2-7
CATGLVHEQYF
TGTGCCACTGGACTGGTCCACGAGCAGTACTTC
>TRBD1|TRBV6-1|.|TRBJ2-1
CASSDGTGGVEQFF
TGTGCCAGCAGTGATGGGACAGGGGGAGTTGAGCAGTTCTTC
>.|TRBV25-1|.|TRBJ2-2
CASSEENTGELFF
TGTGCCAGCAGTGAAGAGAACACCGGGGAGCTGTTTTTT
>TRBD1|TRBV7-8|.|TRBJ1-4
CASSLVGQGATNEKLFF
TGTGCCAGCAGCTTAGTCGGACAGGGCGCAACTAATGAAAAACTGTTTTTT
>.|TRBV7-3|.|TRBJ1-2
CASSLYHRDSNYGYTF
TGTGCCAGCAGCTTATATCATCGGGACTCCAACTATGGCTACACCTTC
>.|TRBV9|.|TRBJ2-1
CASSVGVGVYNEQFF
TGTGCCAGCAGCGTAGGGGTCGGGGTGTACAATGAGCAGTTCTTC
>.|TRBV5-6|.|TRBJ2-1
CASSLGLEQFF
TGTGCCAGCAGCTTGGGTTTGGAGCAGTTCTTC
>.|TRBV4-3|.|TRBJ1-2
CASSQDPGEPGYGYTF
TGCGCCAGCAGCCAAGATCCAGGGGAGCCTGGGTATGGCTACACCTTC
>.|TRBV9|.|TRBJ2-1
CASSARGGRLYNEQFF
TGTGCCAGCAGCGCACGTGGGGGACGACTCTACAATGAGCAGTTCTTC
>.|TRBV5-4|few|TRBJ1-1
CASSFMNTEAFF
TGTGCCAGCAGCTTTATGAACACTGAAGCTTTCTTT
>.|TRBV7-2|.|TRBJ1-3
CASSWWGDTIYF
TGTGCTAGCAGCTGGTGGGGAGACACCATATATTTT
>.|TRBV2|.|TRBJ1-1
CASSEGALNTEAFF
TGTGCCAGCAGTGAGGGGGCCTTGAACACTGAAGCTTTCTTT
>TRBD1|TRBV12-5|.|TRBJ2-2
CASGAPDRAGTGELFF
TGTGCTAGTGGTGCTCCCGACAGGGCGGGCACCGGGGAGCTGTTTTTT
>.|TRBV6-6|.|TRBJ2-1
CASSGGINEQFF
TGTGCCAGCAGCGGTGGGATCAATGAGCAGTTCTTC
>.|TRBV7-9|once|TRBJ2-2
CASIPGQNTGELFF
TGTGCCAGCATTCCGGGACAGAACACCGGGGAGCTGTTTTTT